One sample yielded the 18 T cell receptor beta chains listed below, sequenced in a study of neurological immune-mediated disorders. TCRdb reanalysed the 5' RACE reads using MiXCR and keeps one entry per CDR3 protein. The sample has tens of thousands of distinct CDR3 sequences; approximately 25% are singletons. Described time point: technical triplicate 2. The specimen was PBMCs. Receptors originate from a man between 60 and 75 years old with HTLV-1-associated myelopathy (HAM/TSP).

In its sample, this clonotype was seen many times. This chain's CDR3 is CASRGLAVVTDTQYF. CDR3 bases: TGTGCCAGCAGGGGACTAGCTGTGGTCACAGATACGCAGTATTTT. The V call is TRBV28, the J call TRBJ2-3, with 9 nucleotides matching TRBD2. The CDR3 consists of 15 residues. The J segment lost 2 bases and the V segment lost 6 bases, leaving 6 bases of the junction unmatched. Germline V gives CDR1 MDHEN, CDR2 SYDVKM.

This clonotype showed up many times. This chain connects TRBV4-2 to TRBJ1-2; D gene unclear. The length of the CDR3 is 13 residues. The germline CDR1 and CDR2 sequences are LGHNA and YNFKEQ. V was pared by 0 bases and J by 6 bases, with 8 bases between. CDR3 sequence reads: CASSQEQGNGYTF. Here the CDR3 DNA reads TGTGCCAGCAGCCAAGAACAAGGGAATGGCTACACCTTC.

This clonotype has ten or more counts. The chain uses TRBV20-1 and TRBJ2-5, with D maybe TRBD2 (7 bases). The V end was cut by 4 bases, the J end by 5 bases, with 17 bases between. CDR3 size: 14 residues. Germline values: CDR1 DFQATT, CDR2 SNEGSKA (reference sequence). CDR3 nucleotide sequence: TGCAGTGCTAAGGTCCGGGGGGCATGGGAGACCCAGTACTTC. It codes for CSAKVRGAWETQYF.

The rearrangement joins TRBV6-1 to TRBJ2-7, with D possibly matching TRBD2 (5 bases). Trimming cost V 2 bases and J 0 bases, with 11 bases left between them. CDR1 and CDR2 from the germline V gene are MNHNS and SASEGT. The CDR3 loop spans 15 amino acids. The CDR3, as DNA: TGTGCCAGCAGTGAAAGAGGGAAGGGCTCCTACGAGCAGTACTTC. As protein: CASSERGKGSYEQYF.

This clonotype appeared many times. The chain employs TRBV27 and TRBJ2-5; weak D call: TRBD2 (6 bases). V was trimmed by 6 bases and J by 7 bases, leaving 15 bases between them. The germline CDR1 and CDR2 sequences are MNHEY and SMNVEV (reference sequence). This CDR3 comprises 13 residues. CDR3 DNA: TGTGCCAGCAGAAGTCCGGGAGAAGCGACCCAGTACTTC. Protein product: CASRSPGEATQYF.

The chain is built from TRBV11-2 and TRBJ2-1; weak D call: TRBD1 (5 bases). There are 14 residues in the CDR3. Germline V lookup: CDR1 SGHAT, CDR2 FQNNGV. V lost 7 bases, J lost 7 bases, and 17 bases lay in between. CDR3 loop: CASTLSQGRNEQFF. The CDR3 DNA follows: TGTGCCAGCACCCTAAGTCAGGGTCGAAATGAGCAGTTCTTC. Combining the CDR3 with reference TRBV11-2 and TRBJ2-1 gives the whole variable domain EAGVAQSPRYKIIEKRQSVAFWCNPISGHATLYWYQQILGQGPKLLIQFQNNGVVDDSQLPKDRFSAERLKGVDSTLKIQPAKLEDSAVYLCASTLSQGRNEQFFGPGTRLTVL.

The chain links TRBV28 to TRBJ2-2; 11 nucleotides line up with TRBD2. Germline V CDR1 and CDR2: MDHEN, SYDVKM. Unmatched junction bases numbered 7, after V lost 5 bases and J lost 2 bases. There are 17 residues in the CDR3. CDR3 in DNA: TGTGCCAGCAGTCCCCGTAGCGGGAGGGGAAACACCGGGGAGCTGTTTTTT. Amino acid sequence: CASSPRSGRGNTGELFF.

This clonotype was counted ten times or more. V and J are TRBV5-1 and TRBJ2-5, with D perhaps TRBD2 (5 bases). The V and J ends lost 0 bases and 2 bases respectively, with 8 bases between them. Germline V gives CDR1 SGHRS, CDR2 YFSETQ. The CDR3 extends over 14 amino acids. CDR3 bases: TGCGCCAGCAGCTTGGCCGGGATGCAAGAGACCCAGTACTTC. Encoded protein: CASSLAGMQETQYF.

V gene TRBV5-1 combines with J gene TRBJ2-7; 8 bases are shared with TRBD1. The CDR3 is made up of 14 amino acids. In germline, CDR1 is SGHRS, CDR2 YFSETQ. V trimming: 4 bases; J trimming: 4 bases; junction bases outside the gene matches: 7. The CDR3 coding sequence is TGCGCCAGCAGCCTACGGACAGGGAAATACGAGCAGTACTTC. Translating it yields CASSLRTGKYEQYF.

The rearrangement joins TRBV20-1 to TRBJ2-1; D could derive from TRBD1 or TRBD2 (5 bases each). This CDR3 spans 13 amino acids. Germline V CDR1 and CDR2: DFQATT, SNEGSKA (reference sequence). Trimming shortened V by 6 bases and J by 8 bases, and 17 bases separated the two germline ends. In DNA form, the CDR3 reads TGCAGTGCCCGCCGGGGTGGGACCTATGAGCAGTTCTTC. It yields the protein CSARRGGTYEQFF.

By proportion, this clonotype is medium-sized. The chain joins TRBV20-1 to TRBJ1-1; D uncertain. The CDR3 covers 12 residues. With 2 bases removed from V and 3 bases from J, the gap between germline ends came to 7 bases. The germline V gene encodes CDR1 DFQATT and CDR2 SNEGSKA (reference sequence). CDR3 in amino acids: CSARLFHTEAFF. The CDR3 coding sequence is TGCAGTGCTAGACTTTTCCACACTGAAGCTTTCTTT.

This clonotype has at least ten counts. V usage is TRBV9 and J usage is TRBJ2-7; no firm D call. Trimming removed 0 bases at V and 3 bases at J, with 10 bases between. Germline V CDR1 and CDR2: SGDLS, YYNGEE. The CDR3 runs to 14 residues. Written as DNA, the CDR3 is TGTGCCAGCAGCGTAGACGGCGATCTCTACGAGCAGTACTTC. This sequence encodes CASSVDGDLYEQYF.

This clonotype occurred many times. The rearrangement uses TRBV25-1 and TRBJ2-1; 9 positions agree with TRBD2. The CDR3 is made up of 18 amino acids. Germline V gene lookup returns CDR1 MGHDK and CDR2 SYGVNS. The V gene end was trimmed by 0 bases and the J gene end by 1 base; junction bases not matched to a gene: 7. CDR3 protein: CASSEYGSGSRSYNEQFF. The CDR3 DNA reads TGTGCCAGCAGTGAATACGGTAGCGGGAGTAGGTCCTACAATGAGCAGTTCTTC.

This clonotype was recorded a few times. The V and J genes are TRBV5-1 and TRBJ1-2; D unclear. CDR1 and CDR2 from the germline V gene are SGHRS and YFSETQ. V was cut by 2 bases and J by 5 bases, with 13 bases left in between. The CDR3 has 14 residues. The CDR3 sequence is CASSFQDGAYGYTF. CDR3 DNA sequence: TGCGCCAGCAGCTTCCAGGACGGAGCTTATGGCTACACCTTC.

This clonotype was found many times. Written as DNA, the CDR3 is TGTGCCAGCAGTTTTTCAGGGGAATCCTACAATGAGCAGTTCTTC. It codes for CASSFSGESYNEQFF. The rearrangement uses TRBV12-3 or TRBV12-4 and TRBJ2-1, with D perhaps TRBD1 (6 bases). Trimming took off 3 bases at V and 1 base at J, with 10 bases between the two ends. The CDR3 runs to 15 residues.

Many counts were recorded for this clonotype. V gene TRBV7-8 combines with J gene TRBJ2-7, with no clear D. Germline V CDR1 and CDR2: SGHVS, FQNEAQ. CDR3 length equals 12 residues. V lost 3 bases and J lost 5, with 8 bases in between. CDR3 nucleotides: TGTGCCAGCAGCTTCCAAACAGACGAGCAGTACTTC. Protein product: CASSFQTDEQYF.

This clonotype was seen at least ten times. The chain combines TRBV27 with TRBJ1-2, with 7 bases fitting TRBD1. The germline V gene has CDR1 MNHEY and CDR2 SMNVEV (reference sequence). This CDR3 spans 13 amino acids. V was pared by 3 bases and J by 4 bases, with 2 bases of the junction left unmatched. Here the CDR3 DNA reads TGTGCCAGCAGTTTTGCAGGGGGCTATGGCTACACCTTC. Translated, it gives CASSFAGGYGYTF.

In its sample, this clonotype was seen many times. The chain links TRBV29-1 to TRBJ2-3; 10 nucleotides match TRBD2. The length of the CDR3 is 14 residues. The trim removed 5 bases at V and 2 bases at J, leaving 4 bases unmatched. Germline V lookup: CDR1 SQVTM, CDR2 ANQGSEA. The CDR3 sequence: CSVQTSGYTDTQYF. The CDR3 DNA reads as TGCAGCGTTCAGACTAGCGGGTACACAGATACGCAGTATTTT.